This entry is about one T cell receptor beta chain. Its antigen is as yet unknown. Germline and junction disagree at one end, which may indicate a read error. 5'RACE primed from the constant segment yielded TCR alpha and TCR beta cDNA libraries bearing sample barcodes and UMIs. Each CDR3 protein is one row after TCRdb ran MiXCR on the 5' RACE reads. The sample shows 150,000 to 200,000 distinct CDR3 sequences, about 14% of them seen only once. The sample belongs to a study of T-cell memory formation after mild COVID-19. The CDR3 extends over 18 amino acids. CDR1 and CDR2 from the germline V gene are MNHNY and SVGAGI (reference sequence). Findings of the study overall: Later expanders leaned toward CD4+, whereas clones contracting from day 15 to 85 were balanced CD4/CD8.

Sequenced input: PBMCs or a T cell subset sorted from them (not recorded which). The chain carries TRBV6-6 and TRBJ1-4, with 7 positions matching TRBD1. The clonotype comes from an adult woman who had mild COVID-19 (a few samples of this study predate the infection). Cell type and time point are not known. The CDR3 is CASSHSLQGTATNEKLFF. DNA of the CDR3: TGTGCCAGCAGTCACTCCCTACAGGGGACAGCAACTAATGAAAAACTGTTTTTT.